The rows below give T cell receptor beta chains drawn from one sample of a study of shared clonotypes between healthy human individuals. Assay used: immunoSEQ multiplex PCR; TCRdb lists only in-frame clones, some missing. The sample has more than 1,200,000 clones, around 98.5% seen once. The sequenced sample consisted of naive CD4+ T cells sorted from blood. These receptors were obtained from a man younger than 40 in good health. Each CDR3 is given without its conserved first and last residue. D genes are given only for firm matches.

CDR3aa,v_gene,d_gene,j_gene
ASSSVGAYEQY,TRBV28,NA,TRBJ2-7
ASSYLPGAGTEAF,TRBV6-4,NA,TRBJ1-1
ATSKGGLLYEQY,TRBV15,NA,TRBJ2-7
ASSENGEQF,TRBV6-1,NA,TRBJ2-1
ASRVLDRGGQPQH,TRBV28,TRBD1,TRBJ1-5
ASSLAGGPGEQY,TRBV19,TRBD2,TRBJ2-7
ASSWTAISGANVLT,TRBV5-8,NA,TRBJ2-6
ASTPGLAGANEQF,TRBV7-2,TRBD2,TRBJ2-1
ASSQTQETEAF,TRBV18,NA,TRBJ1-1
ASSLELAREGTDTQY,TRBV11-2,NA,TRBJ2-3
ASSDLGGLADTDTQY,TRBV2,TRBD2,TRBJ2-3
ASSVGSFAGLETQY,TRBV9,NA,TRBJ2-5
ASSLSRGSYEQY,TRBV5-5,NA,TRBJ2-7
ASSPDTGLENTEAF,TRBV9,NA,TRBJ1-1
ASSPQGRPSTDTQY,TRBV2,NA,TRBJ2-3
AIYAGRHGSGNTIY,TRBV2,NA,TRBJ1-3
ASGPYQGKEKLF,TRBV9,NA,TRBJ1-4
SVEEGSNEQF,TRBV29-1,NA,TRBJ2-1
ASSLVPGLAATDTQY,TRBV7-6,TRBD2,TRBJ2-3
ASRGAQGDYGYT,TRBV2,NA,TRBJ1-2
ASSPDLDREQY,TRBV5-4,NA,TRBJ2-7
ASSETGGMKSYEQY,TRBV10-2,NA,TRBJ2-7
ASSLGFPGTSGRFEQF,TRBV7-9,TRBD2,TRBJ2-1
ASSRTGVDIETQY,TRBV5-4,TRBD1,TRBJ2-5
ASRQQVQETQY,TRBV6-1,NA,TRBJ2-5
AWSRQGSKPQH,TRBV30,TRBD1,TRBJ1-5
ASRKSGGNTGELF,TRBV7-2,TRBD2,TRBJ2-2
ASSLASMGGAI,TRBV11-2,TRBD2,TRBJ2-1
ASSLAPSGPASYEQY,TRBV5-1,TRBD2,TRBJ2-7
ASSVGVGPNTEAF,TRBV9,NA,TRBJ1-1
ASSLVAVYSGANVLT,TRBV7-2,NA,TRBJ2-6
ASSPISYNEQF,TRBV5-1,NA,TRBJ2-1
ASRLHRVIRGYT,TRBV12-2,NA,TRBJ1-2
ASSSDRGIYEQY,TRBV2,TRBD1,TRBJ2-7
ASSSQRAGELF,TRBV7-9,NA,TRBJ2-2
ASSRTGTSGVEQY,TRBV11-2,TRBD2,TRBJ2-7
ASSLAGAEQETQY,TRBV19,NA,TRBJ2-5
ASSPFGMGNQPQH,TRBV28,NA,TRBJ1-5
ASSSSAARFEQY,TRBV7-2,NA,TRBJ2-7
ASSSPSSPYEQY,TRBV11-3,NA,TRBJ2-7
ASSPTSGSRGEQY,TRBV7-8,TRBD2,TRBJ2-7
ASSSGHQPQH,TRBV11-2,NA,TRBJ1-5
ARSLVLTGEDEQY,TRBV5-3,TRBD1,TRBJ2-7
AWTGTDSEAF,TRBV30,TRBD1,TRBJ1-1
ASRTLFYEQY,TRBV28,NA,TRBJ2-7